This TCR beta chain was profiled in a study of OX40 agonist ivuxolimab in advanced cancers. Study context: Ivuxolimab, an agonist antibody against OX40 (CD134), was given to patients. One hepatocellular carcinoma and a couple of cutaneous melanoma patients partially responded.

The method was immunoSEQ multiplex PCR; TCRdb's version includes in-frame clones alone and lacks a portion of them. The data hold 69,000 or so clones, with more than 70% observed a single time. A word on this clone: Its antigen is currently unknown.

This CDR3 is 19 amino acids long. CDR1 and CDR2 from the germline V gene are MNHEY and SMNVEV (reference sequence). V lost 1 base to trimming and J lost 5 bases; unmatched junction nucleotides: 19. Study results and caveats: Partial responders treated at 0.1-3.0 mg/kg exhibited clonal expansion among the lowest measured. Clones of CD4+ and CD8+ blood T cells grew by week 6 at doses of 0.1 to 3.0 mg/kg.

The sample consisted of CD4+ or CD8+ T cells sorted from blood, taken in a trial of the OX40 agonist ivuxolimab. This chain links TRBV27 with TRBJ2-5; 7 bases fit TRBD2. The TCR sequence derives from an adult with an advanced solid tumor such as melanoma, head and neck, liver or kidney cancer. The CDR3 region has the DNA TGTGCCAGCAGTTTATTGGCCATAGGACTAGGGGAACTTACGGAGACCCAGTACTTC. Its translation: CASSLLAIGLGELTETQYF.